These 22 T cell receptor beta chains originate from one sample sequenced in a study of T cells in Graves' hyperthyroidism and ophthalmopathy. Amplified TCR beta CDR3 regions derived from RNA transcripts. First-round RT-PCR with HTBI primers amplified the TCR CDR3 region. MiXCR was run by TCRdb on the multiplex PCR reads, yielding one entry per CDR3 protein. The sample has 400,000 to 500,000 distinct CDR3 sequences; about an eighth are singletons. The sample taken for sequencing was blood. The receptors were gathered from a woman younger than 30 with Graves' hyperthyroidism.

This clonotype was seen a few times. The chain joins TRBV29-1 to TRBJ2-5, with 7 bases that match TRBD2. With 3 bases clipped from V and 7 bases from J, the junction kept 17 bases outside the gene matches. Germline CDR1 and CDR2: SQVTM and ANQGSEA. CDR3 length: 16 residues. In nucleotides, the CDR3 is TGCAGCGTTGAGCCCCAGCTAGTGGGAGGGTCGGGGACCCAGTACTTC. This sequence encodes CSVEPQLVGGSGTQYF.

This sequence joins TRBV28 and TRBJ1-2, with D unresolved. The CDR3 spans 13 residues. The ends were cut back, 6 bases at V and 0 bases at J, with 8 bases in the middle. Germline CDR1 is MDHEN and CDR2 is SYDVKM. This CDR3 is CASRDGTNYGYTF. CDR3 in DNA: TGTGCCAGCAGGGACGGCACTAACTATGGCTACACCTTC.

This clonotype has more than one count but fewer than ten. This rearrangement joins TRBV12-3 or TRBV12-4 to TRBJ2-6, with a weak D call TRBD2 (5 bases). This CDR3 is 16 amino acids long. V dropped 3 bases and J dropped 2 bases, with 11 bases sitting between them. CDR3 protein: CASSLVAGAGANVLTF. In DNA form, the CDR3 reads TGTGCCAGCAGTTTGGTAGCCGGGGCTGGGGCCAACGTCCTGACTTTC.

There are a few counts of this clonotype. The chain uses TRBV20-1 and TRBJ2-7; D possibly corresponds to TRBD1 (7 bases). Germline CDR1 reads DFQATT; CDR2 reads SNEGSKA (reference sequence). The CDR3 has 15 amino acids. The germline V and J ends were trimmed by 6 bases and 4 bases, with 22 bases remaining between them. The CDR3 sequence: CSAPPTGEVRYEQYF. For the CDR3, the DNA is TGCAGTGCGCCGCCCACAGGGGAGGTTCGGTACGAGCAGTACTTC.

The chain has TRBV28 and TRBJ2-7; 8 bases are a match to TRBD2. This CDR3 has 16 residues. V trimming: 3 bases; J trimming: 6 bases; junction bases outside the gene matches: 13. Germline CDR1 and CDR2: MDHEN and SYDVKM. The CDR3 loop reads CASSFPTSGRGFEQYF. The DNA for the CDR3 is TGTGCCAGCAGTTTCCCTACGAGCGGGAGAGGCTTCGAGCAGTACTTC.

This clonotype was observed at least ten times. The V gene is TRBV7-6, the J gene TRBJ2-1; either TRBD1 or TRBD2 may fit D (5 bases each). CDR1 and CDR2 from the germline V gene are SGHVS and FNYEAQ. CDR3 length: 16 residues. The V gene lost 5 bases and the J gene lost 5 bases, with 19 bases spanning the gap. The DNA of the CDR3 is TGTGCCAGCAGCCTGGTAGGCGTGTGGGGACACAATGAGCAGTTCTTC. Protein product: CASSLVGVWGHNEQFF.

This clonotype was observed a few times. CDR3 in amino acids: CASSLDRGYSVTGELFF. The CDR3 DNA sequence: TGTGCCAGCAGCTTAGATCGGGGTTATTCGGTGACCGGGGAGCTGTTTTTT. The genes are TRBV11-2 and TRBJ2-2, with D perhaps matching TRBD2 (5 bases). Deletions cut 0 bases from V and 5 bases from J, with 16 bases between. Germline CDR1 reads SGHAT; CDR2 reads FQNNGV. This CDR3 comprises 17 residues.

The chain has TRBV30 and TRBJ2-3; 10 bases match TRBD1. CDR3 length: 15 amino acids. From germline, CDR1 is GTSNPN and CDR2 SVGIG (reference sequence). V trimming: 2 bases; J trimming: 1 base; junction bases outside the gene matches: 3. The CDR3 here is CAWSLGTGGTDTQYF. The DNA of the CDR3 is TGTGCCTGGAGTCTGGGGACAGGGGGCACAGATACGCAGTATTTT.

This clonotype was counted a few times. The rearrangement joins TRBV5-4 to TRBJ2-1, with D tentatively TRBD2 (6 bases). This CDR3 is built from 13 residues. Trimming removed 0 bases from V and 8 bases from J, with 9 bases in between. Germline V gives CDR1 SGHNT, CDR2 YYREEE (reference sequence). The CDR3 reads CASSLGGVDEQFF. The CDR3 DNA reads TGTGCCAGCAGCTTGGGGGGGGTGGATGAGCAGTTCTTC.

This sequence joins TRBV20-1 and TRBJ1-2; 8 bases map to TRBD1. CDR3 length: 14 amino acids. Looked up from germline, CDR1 is DFQATT and CDR2 is SNEGSKA (reference sequence). V was clipped by 3 bases and J by 8 bases; unmatched bases: 11. The CDR3: CSARGTGGPKGYTF. CDR3 in DNA: TGCAGTGCTAGGGGAACAGGGGGTCCAAAAGGCTACACCTTC.

The table lists this clonotype with many counts. The chain employs TRBV20-1 and TRBJ1-1; no clear D gene. Trimming took off 3 bases at V and 2 bases at J, with 10 bases between the two ends. Germline assignment: CDR1 DFQATT and CDR2 SNEGSKA (reference sequence). The CDR3 extends over 13 amino acids. Here the CDR3 DNA reads TGCAGTGCTAGCCGTAGGCTAAACACTGAAGCTTTCTTT. This gives the protein CSASRRLNTEAFF.

This clonotype was counted ten times or more. J is TRBJ1-2 and V is TRBV12-3 or TRBV12-4, with D tentatively TRBD1 (5 bases). V lost 5 bases and J lost 4, with 23 bases in between. The CDR3 is 17 amino acids. CDR3 DNA sequence: TGTGCCAGCAGTGGGGGATCAGGGACCAGGGCGGCCTATGGCTACACCTTC. Residues: CASSGGSGTRAAYGYTF.

Ten or more counts support this clonotype. The rearrangement joins TRBV28 to TRBJ2-7; 9 bases are shared with TRBD2. Germline lookup yields CDR1 MDHEN and CDR2 SYDVKM. The CDR3 length is 17 residues. V lost 7 bases to trimming and J lost 4 bases; unmatched junction nucleotides: 17. For the CDR3, the DNA is TGTGCCAGCACGCCCCGGTCGAGTAGCGGGAGTTGGTACGAGCAGTACTTC. It is translated as CASTPRSSSGSWYEQYF.

This clonotype was observed many times. The chain recombines TRBV6-2 or TRBV6-3 with TRBJ2-1; no definite D call. Germline values: CDR1 MNHEY, CDR2 SVGEGT. V was clipped by 5 bases and J by 7 bases, with 12 bases between them. There are 13 residues in the CDR3. In nucleotides, the CDR3 is TGTGCCAGCAGTCAACGGGCTCCAAATGAGCAGTTCTTC. It translates to CASSQRAPNEQFF.

Many counts were recorded for this clonotype. This chain links TRBV5-6 with TRBJ2-2; 9 bases map to TRBD2. This CDR3 has 16 residues. J lost 1 base, V lost 1 base, and 2 bases had no gene match. Germline V gene data show CDR1 as SGHDT and CDR2 as YYEEEE. CDR3 residues: CASSLIAGVNTGELFF. CDR3 bases: TGTGCCAGCAGCTTGATAGCGGGAGTGAACACCGGGGAGCTGTTTTTT.

This clonotype was picked up many times. The rearrangement uses TRBV2 and TRBJ2-7; 10 bases are shared with TRBD2. Germline V CDR1 and CDR2: SNHLY, FYNNEI. Trimming took 0 bases from V and 3 from J; bases not matched to a gene: 5. The CDR3 runs 16 residues. The CDR3: CASSEAGLAGVYEQYF. The DNA of the CDR3 is TGTGCCAGCAGTGAAGCGGGGCTAGCGGGAGTCTACGAGCAGTACTTC.

The rearrangement uses TRBV3-1 and TRBJ2-1; 7 nucleotides align to TRBD1. Germline V gives CDR1 LGHDT, CDR2 YNNKEL (reference sequence). The CDR3 covers 16 residues. Trimming took 0 bases from V and 2 from J; bases not matched to a gene: 4. CDR3 region: CASSQEGRGTYNEQFF. The CDR3 DNA follows: TGTGCCAGCAGCCAAGAGGGCAGGGGGACCTACAATGAGCAGTTCTTC.

Ten or more counts support this clonotype. The V call is TRBV9, the J call TRBJ2-2; D call uncertain. Trimming left V 0 bases short and J 7 bases short, with 10 bases between. Germline V gives CDR1 SGDLS, CDR2 YYNGEE. The CDR3 sequence is 14 residues long. As DNA, the CDR3 is TGTGCCAGCAGCGTAGCTCTAGAACACGGGGAGCTGTTTTTT. Translating it yields CASSVALEHGELFF.

The V and J genes are TRBV12-3 or TRBV12-4 and TRBJ1-3, with TRBD1 matching over 9 bases. The length of the CDR3 is 19 residues. Trimming at V came to 7 bases and at J to 0 bases, leaving 16 bases not matched to a gene. This chain's CDR3 is CASTFREHRGLSSGNTIYF. DNA for the CDR3: TGTGCCAGCACTTTCCGAGAGCACAGGGGGCTGAGCTCTGGAAACACCATATATTTT.

This clonotype was counted between two and nine times. This chain links TRBV20-1 with TRBJ2-7, with a possible D match to TRBD2 (5 bases). The V gene's germline CDR1 is DFQATT and CDR2 SNEGSKA (reference sequence). The V gene lost 5 bases and the J gene lost 3 bases, with 20 bases spanning the gap. The CDR3 sequence is 15 residues long. This CDR3 is CSAGGAGVSLYEQYF. CDR3 nucleotide sequence: TGCAGTGCTGGAGGTGCGGGCGTTTCCCTCTACGAGCAGTACTTC.

This clonotype was counted between two and nine times. This rearrangement joins TRBV5-1 to TRBJ1-5, with D perhaps TRBD1 (5 bases). Germline assignment: CDR1 SGHRS and CDR2 YFSETQ. Trimming took 0 bases from V and 6 from J, leaving 13 bases between them. The CDR3 extends over 15 amino acids. CDR3 loop: CASSLAPGGVQPQHF. In nucleotides, the CDR3 is TGCGCCAGCAGCTTGGCCCCTGGGGGTGTTCAGCCCCAGCATTTT.

This clonotype was detected ten times or more. The CDR3 bases are TGCGCCAGCAGTAGGACTAGCGGGAGGGCGGCCGGGGAGCTGTTTTTT. Its translation is CASSRTSGRAAGELFF. The chain employs TRBV10-1 and TRBJ2-2; 15 bases align to TRBD2. CDR3 size: 16 residues. The V and J ends lost 5 bases and 6 bases, in that order; junction bases with no gene match: 4. Germline V lookup: CDR1 WNHNN, CDR2 SYGVQD (reference sequence).